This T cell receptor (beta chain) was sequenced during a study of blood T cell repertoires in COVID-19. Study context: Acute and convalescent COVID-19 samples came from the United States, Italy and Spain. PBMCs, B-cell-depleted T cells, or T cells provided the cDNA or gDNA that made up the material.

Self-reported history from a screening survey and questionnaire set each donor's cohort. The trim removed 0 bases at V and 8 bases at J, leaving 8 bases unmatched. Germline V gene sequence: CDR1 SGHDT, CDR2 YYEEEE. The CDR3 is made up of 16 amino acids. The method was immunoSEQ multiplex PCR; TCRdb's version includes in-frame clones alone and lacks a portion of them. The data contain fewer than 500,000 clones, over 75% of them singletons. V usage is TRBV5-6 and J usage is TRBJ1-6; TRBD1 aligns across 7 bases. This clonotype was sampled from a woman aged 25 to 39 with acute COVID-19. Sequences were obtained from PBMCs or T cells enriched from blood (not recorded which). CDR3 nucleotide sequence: TGTGCCAGCAGCTTGGTGGGAGACAGGGATGATTCACCCCTCCACTTT. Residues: CASSLVGDRDDSPLHF.